Detailed here is one TCR beta chain. The data were taken from a study of response to subunit inactivated influenza vaccine. TCRdb processed the RT-PCR reads anew with MiXCR; each CDR3 protein has one entry. This sample has just under 550,000 distinct CDR3 sequences, with around 21% found just once. The CDR3 contains 11 residues. Trimming cost V 9 bases and J 3 bases, with 9 bases left between them. These data also formed part of another study, on T cells expressing NK-cell markers. As reported in that work: 5'RACE template switching with UMIs generated TCR beta cDNA. From sorted CD3+CD56+NKG2C+, CD3+CD56+NKG2C- and CD3+CD56-NKG2C+ T cells came the TCR beta repertoires. The authors sequenced eight donors, of whom seven were HCMV-seropositive and one was seronegative. An anti-gamma-delta TCR antibody restricted sorting to alpha-beta TCR T cells in several experiments. HCMV specificity of the expanded NKG2C+ T cell clones was not established.

This receptor was obtained from a man in his fifties who received an inactivated influenza vaccine. J is TRBJ2-7 and V is TRBV12-3 or TRBV12-4; D call uncertain. This specimen consisted of CD4+ T cells sorted from PBMCs, obtained 11 to 12 days after vaccination. CDR3 DNA sequence: TGTGCCAGTGGGGTGCGCTACGAGCAGTACTTC. Its protein is CASGVRYEQYF.